The 24 T cell receptor beta chains reported below all come from one sample, sequenced in a study of blood T cell repertoires in COVID-19. The method was immunoSEQ multiplex PCR; TCRdb's version includes in-frame clones alone and lacks a portion of them. The sample consists of under 150,000 clones, over 60% of them appearing once. Sequenced material: PBMCs or T cells enriched from blood (not recorded which). These receptors were obtained from a woman between 50 and 59 years old who had recovered from COVID-19.

The chain combines TRBV10-3 with TRBJ1-2; 9 bases fit TRBD1. The V gene's germline CDR1 is ENHRY and CDR2 SYGVKD. V gave up 6 bases and J gave up 6 bases; unmatched junction bases: 5. This CDR3 spans 13 amino acids. This CDR3 is CAISQQGADGYTF. The CDR3 nucleotides read TGTGCCATCAGCCAACAGGGGGCGGATGGCTACACCTTC.

The chain recombines TRBV24-1 with TRBJ1-6; the D gene is possibly TRBD1 (5 bases). The V and J ends lost 7 bases and 10 bases respectively, with 22 bases between them. The CDR3 contains 16 residues. CDR1 is KGHDR, CDR2 SFDVKD, per germline. The DNA of the CDR3 is TGTGCCACCAGGAGGATAGGGTTTAGGGGTCAATCACCCCTCCACTTT. This translates into CATRRIGFRGQSPLHF.

This sequence joins TRBV3-1 (or the pseudogene TRBV3-2) and TRBJ2-2; 7 bases map to TRBD2. Germline V gene data show CDR1 as LGHDT and CDR2 as YNNKEL (reference sequence). CDR3 length: 15 amino acids. The trim removed 4 bases at V and 5 bases at J, leaving 7 bases unmatched. This chain's CDR3 is CASSPLTSRTGELFF. CDR3 nucleotide sequence: TGTGCCAGCAGCCCCCTGACTAGCCGGACCGGGGAGCTGTTTTTT.

This sequence joins TRBV5-1 and TRBJ2-3; 7 nucleotides align to TRBD1. J lost 4 bases, V lost 4 bases, and 12 bases had no gene match. The CDR3 is made up of 16 amino acids. Per the germline V gene, CDR1 is SGHRS and CDR2 is YFSETQ. CDR3 DNA sequence: TGCGCCAGCAGCGCTTCGACAGGGATTGTTGCAGATACGCAGTATTTT. Amino acids: CASSASTGIVADTQYF. Combining the CDR3 with reference TRBV5-1 and TRBJ2-3 gives the whole variable domain KAGVTQTPRYLIKTRGQQVTLSCSPISGHRSVSWYQQTPGQGLQFLFEYFSETQRNKGNFPGRFSGRQFSNSRSEMNVSTLELGDSALYLCASSASTGIVADTQYFGPGTRLTVL.

The V gene is TRBV20-1, the J gene TRBJ2-1, with 12 bases fitting TRBD2. This CDR3 contains 17 residues. V shed 3 bases and J 3 bases; nucleotides not matched to a gene: 9. Germline CDR1 is DFQATT and CDR2 is SNEGSKA (reference sequence). CDR3 sequence: CSASAILAGGSYNEQFF. The CDR3 DNA sequence: TGCAGTGCTAGTGCTATACTAGCGGGAGGAAGCTACAATGAGCAGTTCTTC.

The chain has TRBV19 and TRBJ2-2, with 8 bases identical to TRBD1. V was clipped by 5 bases and J by 7 bases; unmatched bases: 9. Germline values: CDR1 LNHDA, CDR2 SQIVND (reference sequence). The CDR3 is 15 residues long. The CDR3 protein is CASSYSGGLGGELFF. The CDR3 DNA follows: TGTGCCAGTAGTTACTCAGGGGGCTTGGGCGGGGAGCTGTTTTTT.

The chain carries TRBV3-1 (or the pseudogene TRBV3-2) and TRBJ2-3; the match to TRBD1 covers 7 bases. The V gene end was trimmed by 3 bases and the J gene end by 4 bases; junction bases not matched to a gene: 10. This CDR3 contains 16 residues. Germline CDR1 LGHDT, CDR2 YNNKEL (reference sequence). CDR3 region: CASSHPGQLFADTQYF. The CDR3 DNA sequence: TGTGCCAGCAGCCACCCGGGACAGCTTTTCGCAGATACGCAGTATTTT.

CDR3 loop: CASSSSTRRQFF. CDR3 DNA sequence: TGTGCCAGCAGCTCCTCAACGAGGAGGCAGTTCTTC. V gene TRBV13 combines with J gene TRBJ2-1; D not certain. Trimming cost V 4 bases and J 12 bases, with 13 bases left between them. The germline gives CDR1 PRHDT, CDR2 FYEKMQ (reference sequence). The CDR3 length is 12 residues.

The gene calls are TRBV18 and TRBJ2-2; possibly TRBD2 for D (5 bases). The V gene lost 6 bases and the J gene lost 4 bases, with 18 bases spanning the gap. The CDR3 has 16 amino acids. In germline, CDR1 is KGHSH, CDR2 LQKENI. CDR3 protein: CASSLQPGWGTGELFF. CDR3 bases: TGTGCCAGCTCCCTCCAGCCGGGATGGGGCACCGGGGAGCTGTTTTTT.

The chain combines TRBV10-3 with TRBJ1-2; 8 nucleotides match TRBD1. After removal of 6 bases from V and 8 bases from J, the junction contained 14 bases not matched to a gene. The CDR3 totals 15 residues. In germline, CDR1 is ENHRY, CDR2 SYGVKD. CDR3 nucleotides: TGTGCCATCAGCCCCTATCCGGGACAGGCAGGAGGCTACACCTTC. Translating gives CAISPYPGQAGGYTF.

The chain couples TRBV7-9 to TRBJ2-2; 12 bases align to TRBD2. Per germline, CDR1 SEHNR and CDR2 FQNEAQ (reference sequence). The V and J ends lost 1 base and 4 bases, in that order; junction bases with no gene match: 1. The CDR3 loop spans 16 amino acids. DNA for the CDR3: TGTGCCAGCAGCTTAGGACTAGCGGGAGCCACCGGGGAGCTGTTTTTT. Amino acids: CASSLGLAGATGELFF.

The gene calls are TRBV7-2 and TRBJ1-5; 8 bases line up with TRBD1. V lost 2 bases to trimming and J lost 4 bases; unmatched junction nucleotides: 4. Germline assignment: CDR1 SGHTA and CDR2 FQGNSA. This CDR3 comprises 15 residues. The CDR3, as DNA: TGTGCCAGCAGCTTATTGGGGACAGGTAATCAGCCCCAGCATTTT. It is translated as CASSLLGTGNQPQHF.

This clone was detected once. CDR3 in DNA: TGTGCCAGCAGTGTACGGCCGGGGGACGAAAAACTGTTTTTT. It codes for CASSVRPGDEKLFF. The J gene is TRBJ1-4, the V gene TRBV2; the D gene is possibly TRBD1 (5 bases). This CDR3 contains 14 residues. Germline loops: CDR1 SNHLY, CDR2 FYNNEI. The V and J ends lost 4 bases and 8 bases respectively, with 14 bases between them.

The J gene is TRBJ1-6, the V gene TRBV11-3, with TRBD1 as a possible D gene (6 bases). The V and J ends lost 0 bases and 10 bases respectively, with 13 bases between them. Germline loops: CDR1 SGHNT, CDR2 YENEEA. The CDR3 extends over 15 amino acids. CDR3 sequence: CASSLDSRGGSPLHF. CDR3 nucleotide sequence: TGTGCCAGCAGCTTAGACTCCAGGGGAGGGTCACCCCTCCACTTT.

The chain couples TRBV16 to TRBJ2-3; 9 bases align to TRBD2. The V gene end was trimmed by 0 bases and the J gene end by 2 bases; junction bases not matched to a gene: 3. The length of the CDR3 is 16 residues. Germline-derived CDR1 and CDR2 are KGHSY and FQNENV. CDR3 region: CASSQSSGGPTDTQYF. The CDR3 coding sequence is TGTGCCAGCAGCCAATCTAGCGGGGGCCCCACAGATACGCAGTATTTT. Using reference TRBV16 and TRBJ2-3 for the parts outside the CDR3, the full variable domain is GEEVAQTPKHLVRGEGQKAKLYCAPIKGHSYVFWYQQVLKNEFKFLISFQNENVFDETGMPKERFSAKCLPNSPCSLEIQATKLEDSAVYFCASSQSSGGPTDTQYFGPGTRLTVL.

The chain joins TRBV24-1 to TRBJ2-3, with no clear D. V lost 5 bases, J lost 3 bases, and 2 bases lay in between. Germline CDR1 KGHDR, CDR2 SFDVKD. This CDR3 region has 11 residues. The CDR3 nucleotides read TGTGCCACCAGTGCTACAGATACGCAGTATTTT. This gives the protein CATSATDTQYF.

The chain carries TRBV11-2 and TRBJ1-2; weak D call: TRBD1 (5 bases). There are 16 residues in the CDR3. V was shortened by 2 bases and J by 0 bases, with 13 bases between the two germline ends. Germline V gene lookup returns CDR1 SGHAT and CDR2 FQNNGV. The CDR3 region has the DNA TGTGCCAGCAGCTTAATCCGGACAAAAGCTAACTATGGCTACACCTTC. Translation gives CASSLIRTKANYGYTF. Full variable domain (rest looked up from reference TRBV11-2 and TRBJ1-2): EAGVAQSPRYKIIEKRQSVAFWCNPISGHATLYWYQQILGQGPKLLIQFQNNGVVDDSQLPKDRFSAERLKGVDSTLKIQPAKLEDSAVYLCASSLIRTKANYGYTFGSGTRLTVV.

The genes are TRBV19 and TRBJ2-3; tentatively, D is TRBD2 (5 bases). Deletions cut 4 bases from V and 6 bases from J, with 11 bases between. The CDR3 spans 13 residues. Germline-derived CDR1 and CDR2 are LNHDA and SQIVND (reference sequence). The CDR3 coding sequence is TGTGCCAGTAGTACGGTCTTAGCGGATACGCAGTATTTT. It is translated as CASSTVLADTQYF.

The V call is TRBV4-1, the J call TRBJ1-6; the D is unclear. Trimming stripped 1 base from V and 10 bases from J, with 11 bases between. This CDR3 has 14 residues. In germline, CDR1 is MGHRA, CDR2 YSYEKL. The CDR3 DNA is TGCGCCAGCAGCCAAGGTGGCGTTAGCTCACCCCTCCACTTT. This sequence encodes CASSQGGVSSPLHF.

The V and J genes are TRBV6-5 and TRBJ2-7; TRBD1 matches 8 bases. This CDR3 is 16 amino acids long. Germline loops: CDR1 MNHEY, CDR2 SVGAGI. The ends lost 0 bases at V and 3 bases at J; junction bases unmatched: 7. The CDR3 coding sequence is TGTGCCAGCAGTTACTCGTTTCTAGGACAGGGCTACGAGCAGTACTTC. This sequence encodes CASSYSFLGQGYEQYF.

The rearrangement uses TRBV5-1 and TRBJ1-1; TRBD1 aligns across 8 bases. From germline, CDR1 is SGHRS and CDR2 YFSETQ. V was pared by 7 bases and J by 2 bases, with 7 bases of the junction left unmatched. CDR3 length: 14 residues. CDR3 sequence (DNA): TGCGCCAGCCTTCCCGGGACAGGCAACACTGAAGCTTTCTTT. Its translation is CASLPGTGNTEAFF. The full variable domain, with the rest looked up from reference TRBV5-1 and TRBJ1-1, is KAGVTQTPRYLIKTRGQQVTLSCSPISGHRSVSWYQQTPGQGLQFLFEYFSETQRNKGNFPGRFSGRQFSNSRSEMNVSTLELGDSALYLCASLPGTGNTEAFFGQGTRLTVV.

This chain links TRBV2 with TRBJ1-1, with 8 nucleotides matching TRBD1. CDR3 length equals 15 residues. The trim removed 5 bases at V and 5 bases at J, leaving 10 bases unmatched. Looked up from germline, CDR1 is SNHLY and CDR2 is FYNNEI. CDR3 nucleotide sequence: TGTGCCAGCAGTATGACTCAGGGGGCTGAAACTGAAGCTTTCTTT. It encodes CASSMTQGAETEAFF.

The genes are TRBV6-5 and TRBJ2-7; D might be TRBD2 (5 bases). The V gene's germline CDR1 is MNHEY and CDR2 SVGAGI. This CDR3 has 15 residues. Trimming cost V 5 bases and J 3 bases, with 17 bases left between them. DNA for the CDR3: TGTGCCAGCAGTAGCCCGGACTTGAGCCACTACGAGCAGTACTTC. Amino acids: CASSSPDLSHYEQYF.

The chain employs TRBV14 and TRBJ1-6; D gene unclear. The CDR3 sequence is 15 residues long. Germline CDR1 SGHDN, CDR2 FVKESK. Trimming cost V 1 base and J 7 bases, with 11 bases left between them. The CDR3 region has the DNA TGTGCCAGCAGCCAAGGTAACAGCGGGAATTCACCCCTCCACTTT. Protein: CASSQGNSGNSPLHF.